One sample yielded the 32 T cell receptor beta chains listed below, sequenced in a study of blood T cell repertoires in COVID-19. Generated by immunoSEQ multiplex PCR, the TCRdb table keeps only in-frame clones and is missing some. This table holds 250,000 or so clones, approximately 82% found once. The sample was peripheral blood. These receptors were collected from a woman younger than 30 with acute or convalescent COVID-19.

This clone has a single count. CDR3 DNA: TGTGCCAGCAGCTTAGCCCCTCTTCTAAGCGGGAGCATACCCTACGAGCAGTACTTC. This codes for CASSLAPLLSGSIPYEQYF. J is TRBJ2-7 and V is TRBV7-9; 8 nucleotides align to TRBD2. Trimming cost V 0 bases and J 2 bases; bases outside gene matches: 15. Germline V CDR1 and CDR2: SEHNR, FQNEAQ (reference sequence). The CDR3 sequence is 19 residues long.

As to this clone: Other DNA sequences of this sample code for an identical CDR3. V usage is TRBV20-1 and J usage is TRBJ2-2; perhaps TRBD2 as D (5 bases). V was trimmed by 6 bases and J by 7 bases, leaving 9 bases between them. CDR3 length: 11 amino acids. Germline V gene data show CDR1 as DFQATT and CDR2 as SNEGSKA (reference sequence). CDR3 sequence (DNA): TGCAGTGCCTCTGAGGGCGGGGAGCTGTTTTTT. Translation: CSASEGGELFF.

The rearrangement joins TRBV3-1 (or the pseudogene TRBV3-2) to TRBJ2-5, with 11 bases identical to TRBD2. Germline lookup yields CDR1 LGHDT and CDR2 YNNKEL (reference sequence). The CDR3 sequence is 16 residues long. V shed 0 bases, J shed 5 bases, and the junction held 5 bases outside the gene matches. CDR3 nucleotides: TGTGCCAGCAGCCAAGATCCTTTAGCGGGAGGGGAGACCCAGTACTTC. Encoded protein: CASSQDPLAGGETQYF.

The rearrangement uses TRBV5-1 and TRBJ2-7; 10 bases agree with TRBD1. Trimming took 7 bases from V and 2 from J; bases not matched to a gene: 6. Germline loops: CDR1 SGHRS, CDR2 YFSETQ. The CDR3 has 14 amino acids. CDR3 sequence reads: CASGRDRGTYEQYF. CDR3 sequence (DNA): TGCGCCAGCGGACGGGACAGGGGCACCTACGAGCAGTACTTC.

The chain joins TRBV6-6 to TRBJ1-2; 8 nucleotides agree with TRBD1. Germline assignment: CDR1 MNHNY and CDR2 SVGAGI (reference sequence). V shed 5 bases and J 3 bases; nucleotides not matched to a gene: 2. This CDR3 has 13 residues. CDR3 loop: CASSIQGDYGYTF. The CDR3 DNA reads TGTGCCAGCAGTATACAGGGGGACTATGGCTACACCTTC.

The chain links TRBV27 to TRBJ2-7, with 9 nucleotides matching TRBD1. The CDR3 contains 17 residues. The germline V gene encodes CDR1 MNHEY and CDR2 SMNVEV (reference sequence). Trimming removed 7 bases from V and 5 bases from J; junction bases left unmatched: 18. The CDR3 is CASTQVRGDRGYHEQYF. CDR3 DNA: TGTGCCAGCACCCAGGTGAGGGGTGACAGGGGGTACCACGAGCAGTACTTC.

The gene calls are TRBV6-5 and TRBJ2-1, with 9 bases identical to TRBD2. V trimming: 8 bases; J trimming: 5 bases; junction bases outside the gene matches: 7. Germline V gene data show CDR1 as MNHEY and CDR2 as SVGAGI. The CDR3 loop spans 14 amino acids. DNA for the CDR3: TGTGCCAGCCAATTCGCGGGAGGGGACAATGAGCAGTTCTTC. This codes for CASQFAGGDNEQFF.

This clone was observed a handful of times. This chain uses TRBV5-1 with TRBJ2-7, with TRBD1 matching 12 bases. Germline CDR1 SGHRS, CDR2 YFSETQ. V shed 4 bases and J 7 bases; nucleotides not matched to a gene: 12. The CDR3 sequence is 16 residues long. CDR3 coding DNA: TGCGCCAGCAGCGCGGGTCCGGGACAGGGGGCTGGTGAGCAGTACTTC. Protein product: CASSAGPGQGAGEQYF.

The chain uses TRBV11-2 and TRBJ2-3; TRBD2 might be the D (7 bases). CDR1 and CDR2 (germline): SGHAT, FQNNGV. V lost 1 base to trimming and J lost 4 bases, with 18 bases between them. CDR3 length equals 17 residues. The chain's CDR3 is CASSLVGGREIADTQYF. The CDR3 DNA reads as TGTGCCAGCAGCTTAGTGGGGGGGCGGGAGATCGCAGATACGCAGTATTTT.

This clone has a handful of counts. This rearrangement joins TRBV19 to TRBJ1-2, with 8 bases lining up with TRBD1. Germline CDR1 and CDR2: LNHDA and SQIVND (reference sequence). The CDR3 has 15 amino acids. V gave up 3 bases and J gave up 4 bases; unmatched junction bases: 7. CDR3 sequence (DNA): TGTGCCAGTAGTATTCGGCAGGGGGCGAGCTATGGCTACACCTTC. This gives the protein CASSIRQGASYGYTF.

The chain carries TRBV11-2 and TRBJ1-1; D unclear. V gave up 3 bases and J gave up 4 bases, with 6 bases separating them. The CDR3 contains 12 residues. Germline assignment: CDR1 SGHAT and CDR2 FQNNGV. The CDR3 loop is CASSFAGTEAFF. As DNA, the CDR3 is TGTGCCAGCAGCTTCGCGGGCACTGAAGCTTTCTTT.

In this sample, this clone turned up once. Written as DNA, the CDR3 is TGTGCCAGTAGTACCCTCAGCGGGGGAATATCCTACGAGCAGTACTTC. Protein: CASSTLSGGISYEQYF. V and J are TRBV19 and TRBJ2-7; 8 bases fit TRBD2. Germline CDR1 LNHDA, CDR2 SQIVND (reference sequence). This CDR3 is built from 16 residues. V dropped 4 bases and J dropped 1; count of bases not matched to a gene: 9.

The V gene is TRBV10-3, the J gene TRBJ2-1; D is unclear. Germline CDR1 ENHRY, CDR2 SYGVKD. The CDR3 runs 16 residues. Trimming removed 2 bases from V and 2 bases from J, with 13 bases in between. The CDR3 reads CAISELASQTYNEQFF. The CDR3 DNA is TGTGCCATCAGTGAGCTTGCAAGCCAAACCTACAATGAGCAGTTCTTC.

The chain employs TRBV5-8 and TRBJ1-4, with 8 bases fitting TRBD1. From germline, CDR1 is SGHTS and CDR2 YDEGEE. V was clipped by 5 bases and J by 7 bases; unmatched bases: 7. CDR3 length: 14 residues. The CDR3 nucleotides are TGTGCCAGCAGGACGCAGGGGGCAGGTGAAAAACTGTTTTTT. This codes for CASRTQGAGEKLFF.

The gene calls are TRBV27 and TRBJ1-6; D not resolved. CDR3 length: 14 amino acids. The germline CDR1 and CDR2 sequences are MNHEY and SMNVEV (reference sequence). V was pared by 3 bases and J by 9 bases, with 12 bases between. The CDR3 sequence is CASSLAGLGSPLHF. The DNA for the CDR3 is TGTGCCAGCAGTTTGGCAGGTTTGGGTTCACCCCTCCACTTT.

This rearrangement joins TRBV9 to TRBJ2-2, with D possibly matching TRBD2 (5 bases). The ends were cut back, 4 bases at V and 4 bases at J, with 11 bases in the middle. The germline V gene encodes CDR1 SGDLS and CDR2 YYNGEE. The CDR3 runs to 14 residues. CDR3 loop: CASSPRDPTGELFF. CDR3 nucleotide sequence: TGTGCCAGCAGCCCCCGGGATCCCACCGGGGAGCTGTTTTTT.

This clone has just one count. The chain uses TRBV4-3 and TRBJ1-2; 9 bases map to TRBD1. Germline CDR1 and CDR2: LGHNA and YSLEER. This CDR3 has 19 amino acids. V trimming: 0 bases; J trimming: 4 bases; junction bases outside the gene matches: 15. DNA for the CDR3: TGCGCCAGCAGCCAAGATATTTCAGGACAGGGGATGTCCGCCTATGGCTACACCTTC. Protein sequence: CASSQDISGQGMSAYGYTF.

This chain connects TRBV14 to TRBJ2-3; TRBD2 agrees at 7 bases. Losses at the gene ends were 4 bases for V and 2 bases for J; bases not matched to a gene: 3. Looked up from germline, CDR1 is SGHDN and CDR2 is FVKESK. The CDR3 extends over 14 amino acids. The CDR3 coding sequence is TGTGCCAGCAGCCTTCGGGACTACACAGATACGCAGTATTTT. Translated, it gives CASSLRDYTDTQYF.

This chain uses TRBV3-1 (or the pseudogene TRBV3-2) with TRBJ1-2; possible D gene TRBD1, 5 bases. Germline V gene data show CDR1 as LGHDT and CDR2 as YNNKEL (reference sequence). V shed 0 bases and J shed 7 bases, with 12 bases lying between them. This CDR3 has 14 amino acids. The CDR3, as DNA: TGTGCCAGCAGCCAAGATTCCGGGAGGGGTGGCTACACCTTC. Protein: CASSQDSGRGGYTF.

V usage is TRBV14 and J usage is TRBJ1-1; 7 positions match TRBD1. V trimming: 4 bases; J trimming: 1 base; junction bases outside the gene matches: 3. The CDR3 has 14 amino acids. The germline V gene encodes CDR1 SGHDN and CDR2 FVKESK. CDR3 region: CASSLNRGNTEAFF. As DNA, the CDR3 is TGTGCCAGCAGCCTAAACAGGGGGAACACTGAAGCTTTCTTT.

The chain carries TRBV6-6 and TRBJ2-7; tentatively, D is TRBD1 (5 bases). V lost 6 bases to trimming and J lost 3 bases, with 15 bases between them. Per germline, CDR1 MNHNY and CDR2 SVGAGI (reference sequence). The CDR3 length is 14 residues. CDR3 nucleotides: TGTGCCAGCAGCCGTTCTCAGGGTGTCTACGAGCAGTACTTC. It encodes CASSRSQGVYEQYF.

The chain recombines TRBV11-2 with TRBJ2-1; TRBD1 aligns across 10 bases. The CDR3 extends over 15 amino acids. Germline V gene data show CDR1 as SGHAT and CDR2 as FQNNGV. J gave up 9 bases and V 6 bases, and 11 bases lay outside the gene matches. The CDR3 protein is CASRRQGARSSEQFF. The CDR3 coding sequence is TGTGCCAGCAGACGACAGGGGGCTCGGTCTTCTGAGCAGTTCTTC.

The CDR3 sequence: CSASLGTGVNEQYF. The CDR3 DNA reads TGCAGTGCTAGTCTCGGGACAGGGGTAAACGAGCAGTACTTC. The chain employs TRBV20-1 and TRBJ2-7; 10 bases agree with TRBD1. Germline CDR1 and CDR2: DFQATT and SNEGSKA (reference sequence). The CDR3 has 14 amino acids. V trimming: 3 bases; J trimming: 5 bases; junction bases outside the gene matches: 7.

The rearrangement links TRBV5-6 to TRBJ2-3; the match to TRBD2 covers 13 bases. Germline assignment: CDR1 SGHDT and CDR2 YYEEEE. J lost 0 bases, V lost 2 bases, and 6 bases had no gene match. The CDR3 totals 18 residues. Here the CDR3 DNA reads TGTGCCAGCAGCTTTCAACTAGCGGGAGGGCTGAGCACAGATACGCAGTATTTT. This encodes CASSFQLAGGLSTDTQYF.

This clone came up many times. The V and J genes are TRBV11-2 and TRBJ2-5, with D unresolved. V was shortened by 1 base and J by 3 bases, with 15 bases between the two germline ends. This CDR3 has 16 amino acids. The germline V gene has CDR1 SGHAT and CDR2 FQNNGV. The DNA for the CDR3 is TGTGCCAGCAGCTTAGTTCCGGGTACCTTTGAAGAGACCCAGTACTTC. Its protein product is CASSLVPGTFEETQYF.

This sequence joins TRBV30 and TRBJ1-5; 7 positions agree with TRBD1. The CDR3 extends over 13 amino acids. The ends lost 3 bases at V and 6 bases at J; junction bases unmatched: 5. Germline V gene lookup returns CDR1 GTSNPN and CDR2 SVGIG (reference sequence). CDR3 bases: TGTGCCTGGAGCGGACAGGTTCGTCAGCCCCAGCATTTT. As protein: CAWSGQVRQPQHF.

The V and J genes are TRBV14 and TRBJ1-2; possibly TRBD1 for D (5 bases). Germline CDR1 reads SGHDN; CDR2 reads FVKESK. This CDR3 is 13 amino acids long. V shed 3 bases and J shed 5 bases, with 10 bases lying between them. CDR3: CASSQSQGYGYTF. CDR3 sequence (DNA): TGTGCCAGCAGCCAGTCCCAGGGTTATGGCTACACCTTC. The full variable domain, rest sourced from reference TRBV14 and TRBJ1-2, is EAGVTQFPSHSVIEKGQTVTLRCDPISGHDNLYWYRRVMGKEIKFLLHFVKESKQDESGMPNNRFLAERTGGTYSTLKVQPAELEDSGVYFCASSQSQGYGYTFGSGTRLTVV.

V gene TRBV7-9 combines with J gene TRBJ1-2; maybe TRBD1 (5 bases). The CDR3 runs 15 residues. V gave up 7 bases and J gave up 3 bases, with 18 bases separating them. Per germline, CDR1 SEHNR and CDR2 FQNEAQ (reference sequence). The CDR3 nucleotides are TGTGCCAGCACCCAGATGACATCGGGGGACTATGGCTACACCTTC. It codes for CASTQMTSGDYGYTF.

This chain connects TRBV19 to TRBJ2-2; 11 bases agree with TRBD1. The CDR3 has 15 residues. J gave up 5 bases and V 6 bases, and 5 bases lay outside the gene matches. Germline V gives CDR1 LNHDA, CDR2 SQIVND (reference sequence). CDR3 nucleotide sequence: TGTGCCAGTAGCTCGGGACAGGGGGGAACCGGGGAGCTGTTTTTT. Its translation is CASSSGQGGTGELFF.

The chain carries TRBV14 and TRBJ2-1, with D perhaps matching TRBD2 (5 bases). The CDR3 runs 16 residues. V was shortened by 3 bases and J by 2 bases, with 14 bases between the two germline ends. Germline CDR1 SGHDN, CDR2 FVKESK. The CDR3 region is CASSHWMGDAYNEQFF. CDR3 nucleotide sequence: TGTGCCAGCAGCCATTGGATGGGAGACGCCTACAATGAGCAGTTCTTC.

The chain joins TRBV11-1 to TRBJ2-7; 8 bases map to TRBD2. Germline V gives CDR1 SGHAT, CDR2 FQDESV (reference sequence). The CDR3 sequence is 15 residues long. With V trimmed by 2 bases and J by 2 bases, 5 bases remained unmatched. CDR3 amino acids: CASSLSGGDTYEQYF. The CDR3 region has the DNA TGTGCCAGCAGCTTATCGGGAGGGGACACCTACGAGCAGTACTTC. The complete variable domain, with remaining parts taken from reference TRBV11-1 and TRBJ2-7, reads EAEVAQSPRYKITEKSQAVAFWCDPISGHATLYWYRQILGQGPELLVQFQDESVVDDSQLPKDRFSAERLKGVDSTLKIQPAELGDSAMYLCASSLSGGDTYEQYFGPGTRLTVT.

The chain carries TRBV2 and TRBJ2-7, with 9 bases identical to TRBD1. The germline V gene encodes CDR1 SNHLY and CDR2 FYNNEI. The junction had 7 bases not matched to a gene; V was cut back by 5 bases and J by 2 bases. CDR3 length: 15 residues. Here the CDR3 reads CASSRFGQGTYEQYF. CDR3 DNA: TGTGCCAGCAGTAGGTTCGGACAGGGGACCTACGAGCAGTACTTC.